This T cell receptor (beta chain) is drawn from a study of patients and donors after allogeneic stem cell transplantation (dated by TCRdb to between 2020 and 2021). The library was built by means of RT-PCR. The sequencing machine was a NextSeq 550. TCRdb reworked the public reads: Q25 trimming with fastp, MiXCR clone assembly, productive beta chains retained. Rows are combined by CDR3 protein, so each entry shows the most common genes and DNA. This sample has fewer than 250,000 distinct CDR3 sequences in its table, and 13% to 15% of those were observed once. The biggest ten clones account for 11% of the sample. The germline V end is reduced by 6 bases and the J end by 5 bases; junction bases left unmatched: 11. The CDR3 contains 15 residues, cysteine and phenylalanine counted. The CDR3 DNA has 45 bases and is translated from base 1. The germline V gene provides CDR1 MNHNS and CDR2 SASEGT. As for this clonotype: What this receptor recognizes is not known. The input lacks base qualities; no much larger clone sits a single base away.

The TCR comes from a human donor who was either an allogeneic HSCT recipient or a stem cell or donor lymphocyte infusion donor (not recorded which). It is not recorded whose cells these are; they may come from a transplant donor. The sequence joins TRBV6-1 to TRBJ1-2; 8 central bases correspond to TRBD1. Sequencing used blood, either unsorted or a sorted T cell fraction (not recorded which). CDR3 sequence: CASREPRGRGYGYTF. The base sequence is TGTGCCAGCAGAGAACCCAGGGGGCGGGGGTATGGCTACACCTTC.